The TCR beta chain described here comes from a study of T cell responses to AZD1222 COVID-19 vaccine. Libraries were prepared by immunoSEQ multiplex PCR; TCRdb keeps only in-frame clonotypes and omits some of them. This table holds about 110,000 clones, around 90% found once. V lost 0 bases and J 2 bases, leaving 8 bases between the germline ends. CDR3 size: 14 residues. CDR1 and CDR2 (germline): KGHSH, LQKENI. The TCR sequence derives from an adult who received the AZD1222 COVID-19 vaccine. The rearrangement joins TRBV18 to TRBJ2-7, with D possibly being TRBD1 (5 bases). Sequences were derived from peripheral blood, sampled 28 days after the second AZD1222 dose. The CDR3 DNA is TGTGCCAGCTCACCACCGGGGCAGGCCTACGAGCAGTACTTC. Translated, it gives CASSPPGQAYEQYF.